This is a list of T cell receptor beta chains from one sample in a study of blood T cell repertoires in COVID-19. Here immunoSEQ multiplex PCR was the method, and the copy in TCRdb shows in-frame clones only, minus some. The repertoire includes 200,000 to 250,000 clones, under 90% of them detected once, and 15% to 20% sits in the top ten. Material: peripheral blood. These receptors all stem from a man aged 25 to 40 with active or convalescent COVID-19. Each CDR3 is given with its conserved first and last residue. Each record gives: CDR3 DNA, CDR3 protein, D gene, clone size, V gene, J gene. The D gene is left open where the match is weak. Expanded clones get a size class; other rows say once, few or many, or leave the size out.

CDR3nt: TGTGCCAGCAGTTTAGACCCTTCGGGAGGCTACACCTTC
CDR3aa: CASSLDPSGGYTF
d_gene: -
abundance: -
v_gene: TRBV12-3/TRBV12-4
j_gene: TRBJ1-2

CDR3nt: TGTGCCAGCAGCCCGGAGACAGGGGGTAGGGGCTACACCTTC
CDR3aa: CASSPETGGRGYTF
d_gene: TRBD1
abundance: -
v_gene: TRBV5-4
j_gene: TRBJ1-2

CDR3nt: TGTGCCAGCGGGACAGGGCTAGCTAACTATGGCTACACCTTC
CDR3aa: CASGTGLANYGYTF
d_gene: TRBD1
abundance: -
v_gene: TRBV28
j_gene: TRBJ1-2

CDR3nt: TGTGCCAGCAGTTACAAGATAGGGACAGGGGTCTCCTGGACTGAAGCTTTCTTT
CDR3aa: CASSYKIGTGVSWTEAFF
d_gene: TRBD1
abundance: -
v_gene: TRBV6-2/TRBV6-3
j_gene: TRBJ1-1

CDR3nt: TGTGCCAGTAGTATCAGGGTTGCAGATACGCAGTATTTT
CDR3aa: CASSIRVADTQYF
d_gene: -
abundance: many
v_gene: TRBV19
j_gene: TRBJ2-3

CDR3nt: TGTGCCAGTAGTTCGGGGACAGCGAATTCACCCCTCCACTTT
CDR3aa: CASSSGTANSPLHF
d_gene: TRBD1
abundance: -
v_gene: TRBV19
j_gene: TRBJ1-6

CDR3nt: TGTGCCAGCAGCCGAGAGGGGGGGCAGAGCACAGATACGCAGTATTTT
CDR3aa: CASSREGGQSTDTQYF
d_gene: -
abundance: -
v_gene: TRBV4-2
j_gene: TRBJ2-3

CDR3nt: TGCAGCGTTGCGGGACAGGCCTACGAGCAGTACTTC
CDR3aa: CSVAGQAYEQYF
d_gene: TRBD1
abundance: -
v_gene: TRBV29-1
j_gene: TRBJ2-7

CDR3nt: TGTGCCACCAGCAGAGATAGTATGGTTTCGAGCTACACCTTC
CDR3aa: CATSRDSMVSSYTF
d_gene: -
abundance: -
v_gene: TRBV15
j_gene: TRBJ1-2

CDR3nt: TGTGCCTGGAGTCAAGGTCTTCAGGGAGGCTCACCCCTCCACTTT
CDR3aa: CAWSQGLQGGSPLHF
d_gene: -
abundance: -
v_gene: TRBV30
j_gene: TRBJ1-6

CDR3nt: TGTGCCAGCAGTTTATTACGGGACTATGGCTACACCTTC
CDR3aa: CASSLLRDYGYTF
d_gene: -
abundance: -
v_gene: TRBV12-3/TRBV12-4
j_gene: TRBJ1-2

CDR3nt: TGTGCCAGCAGATTTAGCGGGGGGGCTTATAATGAGCAGTTCTTC
CDR3aa: CASRFSGGAYNEQFF
d_gene: TRBD2
abundance: -
v_gene: TRBV6-5
j_gene: TRBJ2-1

CDR3nt: TGCAGCGTTGATTCCCAGATTGGAAACACCATATATTTT
CDR3aa: CSVDSQIGNTIYF
d_gene: -
abundance: once
v_gene: TRBV29-1
j_gene: TRBJ1-3

CDR3nt: TGTGCCAGCAGCTTAGACCGCGGGAGCGGGATGTTCTTC
CDR3aa: CASSLDRGSGMFF
d_gene: TRBD2
abundance: -
v_gene: TRBV11-2
j_gene: TRBJ2-1

CDR3nt: TGTGCCAGTAGACCGGGACTAGGCCGGATGGAGCAGTACTTC
CDR3aa: CASRPGLGRMEQYF
d_gene: TRBD2
abundance: once
v_gene: TRBV19
j_gene: TRBJ2-7

CDR3nt: TGTGCCAGCAGCCGCCACAGGGGGCGAAGCGACACTGAAGCTTTCTTT
CDR3aa: CASSRHRGRSDTEAFF
d_gene: TRBD1
abundance: -
v_gene: TRBV14
j_gene: TRBJ1-1

CDR3nt: TGCGCCAGCAGCTACGACAGACGGTATGGCTACACCTTC
CDR3aa: CASSYDRRYGYTF
d_gene: -
abundance: -
v_gene: TRBV5-1
j_gene: TRBJ1-2

CDR3nt: TGCGCCAGCAGCCGCGGACAACCAGTCCTCTCTGGGGCCAACGTCCTGACTTTC
CDR3aa: CASSRGQPVLSGANVLTF
d_gene: -
abundance: -
v_gene: TRBV5-1
j_gene: TRBJ2-6

CDR3nt: TGTGCCAGCAGCTCTACAGGGGATAATTCACCCCTCCACTTT
CDR3aa: CASSSTGDNSPLHF
d_gene: TRBD1
abundance: few
v_gene: TRBV7-9
j_gene: TRBJ1-6